This T cell receptor beta chain was recovered during a study of cytomegalovirus exposure and HLA in healthy donors. Only in-frame clones appear in the TCRdb table, and some are missing; sequencing was by immunoSEQ multiplex PCR. Seen here are about 78,000 clones, 95% to 97% observed once, and the top ten hold roughly 1.5%. This clone has only one observation. The TCR comes from a man between 18 and 35 years old in good health and CMV-seropositive. Sequenced input: PBMCs.

CDR3: CASSFDGLGSYNEQFF. CDR3 DNA sequence: TGTGCCAGCAGCTTCGACGGGTTAGGCTCCTACAATGAGCAGTTCTTC. The chain recombines TRBV7-9 with TRBJ2-1; the D is unclear. Deletions cut 3 bases from V and 0 bases from J, with 12 bases between. Germline loops: CDR1 SEHNR, CDR2 FQNEAQ (reference sequence). This CDR3 is built from 16 residues.